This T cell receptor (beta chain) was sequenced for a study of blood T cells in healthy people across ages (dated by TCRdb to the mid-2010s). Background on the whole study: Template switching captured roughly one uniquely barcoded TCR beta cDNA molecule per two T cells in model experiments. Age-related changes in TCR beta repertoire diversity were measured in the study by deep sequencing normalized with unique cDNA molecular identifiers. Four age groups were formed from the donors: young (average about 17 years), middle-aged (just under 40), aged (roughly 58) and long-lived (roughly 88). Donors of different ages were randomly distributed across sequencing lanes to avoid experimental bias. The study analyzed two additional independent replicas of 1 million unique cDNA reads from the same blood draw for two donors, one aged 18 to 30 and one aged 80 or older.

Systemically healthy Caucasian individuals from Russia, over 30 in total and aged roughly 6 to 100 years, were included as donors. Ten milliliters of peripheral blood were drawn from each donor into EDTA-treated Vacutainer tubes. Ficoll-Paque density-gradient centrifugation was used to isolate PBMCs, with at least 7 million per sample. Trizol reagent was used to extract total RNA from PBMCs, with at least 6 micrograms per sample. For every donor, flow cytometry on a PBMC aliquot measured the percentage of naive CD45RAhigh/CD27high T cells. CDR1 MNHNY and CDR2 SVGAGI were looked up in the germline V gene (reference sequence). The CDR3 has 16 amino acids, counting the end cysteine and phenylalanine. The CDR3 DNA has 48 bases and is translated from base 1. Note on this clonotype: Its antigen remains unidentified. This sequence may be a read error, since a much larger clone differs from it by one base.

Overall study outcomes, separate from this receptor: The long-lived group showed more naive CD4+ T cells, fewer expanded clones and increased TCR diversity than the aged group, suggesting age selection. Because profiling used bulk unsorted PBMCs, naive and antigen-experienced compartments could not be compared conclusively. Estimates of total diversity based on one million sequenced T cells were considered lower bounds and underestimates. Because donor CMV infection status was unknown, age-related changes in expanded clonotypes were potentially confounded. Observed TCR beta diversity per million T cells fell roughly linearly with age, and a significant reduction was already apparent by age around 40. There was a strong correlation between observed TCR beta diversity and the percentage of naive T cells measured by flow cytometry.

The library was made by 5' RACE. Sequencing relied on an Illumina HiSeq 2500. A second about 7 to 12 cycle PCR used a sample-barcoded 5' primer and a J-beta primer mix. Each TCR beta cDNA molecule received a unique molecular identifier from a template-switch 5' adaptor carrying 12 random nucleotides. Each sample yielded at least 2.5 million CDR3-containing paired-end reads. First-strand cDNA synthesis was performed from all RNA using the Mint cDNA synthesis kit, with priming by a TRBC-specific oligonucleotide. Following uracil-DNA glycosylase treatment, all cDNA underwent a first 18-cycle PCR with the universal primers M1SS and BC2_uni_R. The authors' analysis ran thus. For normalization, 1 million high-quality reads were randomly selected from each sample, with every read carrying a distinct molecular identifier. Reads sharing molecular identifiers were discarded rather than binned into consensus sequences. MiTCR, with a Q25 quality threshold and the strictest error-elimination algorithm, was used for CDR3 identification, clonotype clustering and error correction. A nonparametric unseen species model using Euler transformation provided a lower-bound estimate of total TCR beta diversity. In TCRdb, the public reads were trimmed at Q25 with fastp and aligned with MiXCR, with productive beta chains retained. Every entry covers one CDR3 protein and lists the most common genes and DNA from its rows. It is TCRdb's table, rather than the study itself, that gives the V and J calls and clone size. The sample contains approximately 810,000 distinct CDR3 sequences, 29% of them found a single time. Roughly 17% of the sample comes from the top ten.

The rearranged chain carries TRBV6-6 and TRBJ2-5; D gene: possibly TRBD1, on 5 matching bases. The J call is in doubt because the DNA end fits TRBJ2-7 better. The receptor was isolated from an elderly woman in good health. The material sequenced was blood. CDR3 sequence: CAGSRAGRRDDVEQYF. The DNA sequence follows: TGTGCCGGCAGCCGTGCCGGGCGCAGGGATGATGTCGAGCAGTACTTC.